This T cell receptor (beta chain) was identified in a study of radiotherapy plus CTLA-4 blockade in lung cancer. Study overall: The study recorded objective responses in 18% of patients and disease control in under 35%. Regarding the study as a whole: Reports state that early shifts in blood T cell clones, with interferon-beta, best predicted response.

It was focal radiation plus CTLA-4 blockade with ipilimumab that patients with chemo-refractory metastatic non-small-cell lung cancer received. Details on this clone: Its antigen remains unknown.

V trimming: 5 bases; J trimming: 14 bases; junction bases outside the gene matches: 14. The CDR3 contains 14 residues. CDR1 LNHDA and CDR2 SQIVND come from the germline V gene (reference sequence). The table came from immunoSEQ multiplex PCR; TCRdb's copy has only in-frame clones and leaves some out. The sample consists of 50,000 or so clones, roughly 84% of them appearing once. The chain links TRBV19 to TRBJ2-3; 9 bases fit TRBD2. This material consisted of peripheral blood, taken from a patient treated with radiotherapy plus ipilimumab. The source is a human donor with non-small cell lung cancer who had a partial response to radiotherapy plus ipilimumab. CDR3 region: CASSVRRGGGSPYF. The DNA of the CDR3 is TGTGCCAGTAGTGTCAGGCGGGGGGGCGGATCCCCGTATTTT.